A single sample gave rise to the 11 T cell receptor beta chains below, sequenced in a study of T cells after posttransplantation cyclophosphamide. Some clones are missing from TCRdb's copy, which holds only in-frame ones; the method was immunoSEQ multiplex PCR. The data contain 5,500 to 6,000 clones, about 1.7% of them seen just once; the ten biggest clones take up 25% to 35%. A marrow graft followed busulfan-fludarabine conditioning, with cyclophosphamide on days +3 and +4. The starting material was PBMCs, obtained 242 days after a stem cell transplant with posttransplant cyclophosphamide. The receptors stem from a young adult male patient who received an allogeneic stem cell transplant from a related donor, was CMV-positive, and had no GVHD. The graft donor may have contributed some T cells.

This clone was seen a few times. The chain uses TRBV28 and TRBJ2-1, with 7 nucleotides matching TRBD1. This CDR3 comprises 15 residues. The germline V gene encodes CDR1 MDHEN and CDR2 SYDVKM. V lost 5 bases and J lost 2; bases outside the gene matches: 6. The CDR3 loop is CASSVRQGTYNEQFF. In DNA form, the CDR3 reads TGTGCCAGCAGTGTCCGACAGGGTACCTACAATGAGCAGTTCTTC.

This clone was detected a few times. The V gene is TRBV25-1, the J gene TRBJ1-3; D is perhaps TRBD1 (5 bases). The CDR3 is made up of 14 amino acids. Looked up from germline, CDR1 is MGHDK and CDR2 is SYGVNS. V shed 9 bases and J shed 0 bases, with 12 bases lying between them. CDR3 protein: CASSRGISGNTIYF. In DNA form, the CDR3 reads TGTGCCAGTTCAAGGGGTATCTCTGGAAACACCATATATTTT.

There are a few counts of this clone. This chain connects TRBV19 to TRBJ1-5; the D is unclear. The CDR3 loop spans 12 amino acids. V was shortened by 10 bases and J by 7 bases, with 14 bases between the two germline ends. Germline CDR1 and CDR2: LNHDA and SQIVND (reference sequence). In DNA, the CDR3 is TGTGCCACTATGGATGCGGGGCAGCCCCAGCATTTT. As protein: CATMDAGQPQHF.

This clone appeared a few times. The rearrangement links TRBV7-9 to TRBJ2-7, with 7 bases fitting TRBD1. Germline values: CDR1 SEHNR, CDR2 FQNEAQ (reference sequence). With V trimmed by 0 bases and J by 7 bases, 9 bases remained unmatched. This CDR3 has 15 amino acids. The CDR3 DNA reads as TGTGCCAGCAGCTTAGCAGGGGGCGATGTTATGGAGCAGTACTTC. This sequence encodes CASSLAGGDVMEQYF.

The rearrangement uses TRBV12-5 and TRBJ2-5, with unresolved D. The J call is in doubt because the DNA end fits TRBJ2-7 better. Germline V gives CDR1 LGHNT, CDR2 FRNRAP. The CDR3 runs 13 residues. The CDR3 reads CASGPPPYYEQYF. CDR3 nucleotides: TGTGCTAGTGGTCCGCCCCCCTACTACGAGCAGTACTTC.

V is TRBV19 and J is TRBJ2-1, with D tentatively TRBD2 (6 bases). V shed 7 bases and J shed 2 bases, with 18 bases lying between them. Germline assignment: CDR1 LNHDA and CDR2 SQIVND (reference sequence). This CDR3 region has 16 residues. The CDR3 DNA follows: TGTGCCAGTACCCCACTCGGGACTGACCCCTACAATGAGCAGTTCTTC. As protein: CASTPLGTDPYNEQFF. Combining the CDR3 with reference TRBV19 and TRBJ2-1 gives the whole variable domain DGGITQSPKYLFRKEGQNVTLSCEQNLNHDAMYWYRQDPGQGLRLIYYSQIVNDFQKGDIAEGYSVSREKKESFPLTVTSAQKNPTAFYLCASTPLGTDPYNEQFFGPGTRLTVL.

This clone appeared a few times. The V and J genes are TRBV19 and TRBJ1-1; D call uncertain. The germline V gene has CDR1 LNHDA and CDR2 SQIVND (reference sequence). Deletions cut 3 bases from V and 1 base from J, with 12 bases between. The CDR3 has 15 residues. The DNA for the CDR3 is TGTGCCAGTAGTATTATGATAAACTCGAACACTGAAGCTTTCTTT. This translates into CASSIMINSNTEAFF.

This clone was picked up a small number of times. The J gene is TRBJ2-1, the V gene TRBV6-5; 7 bases are a match to TRBD2. CDR1 is MNHEY and CDR2 is SVGAGI in the germline V gene. This CDR3 has 16 residues. After removal of 2 bases from V and 7 bases from J, the junction contained 11 bases not matched to a gene. CDR3 nucleotide sequence: TGTGCCAGCAGTTACCAAAGCGGGACCAGCCTGAATGAGCAGTTCTTC. Its translation: CASSYQSGTSLNEQFF.

The J gene is TRBJ1-5, the V gene TRBV19; D remains unclear. The germline V gene encodes CDR1 LNHDA and CDR2 SQIVND (reference sequence). CDR3 length: 14 residues. The V end was cut by 6 bases, the J end by 2 bases, with 11 bases between. The CDR3: CASRGGVGNQPQHF. Here the CDR3 DNA reads TGTGCCAGTAGGGGCGGGGTTGGCAATCAGCCCCAGCATTTT.

The V and J genes are TRBV27 and TRBJ2-1, with 7 positions matching TRBD1. J was trimmed by 11 bases and V by 5 bases; bases with no gene match: 6. This CDR3 has 12 amino acids. CDR1 is MNHEY, CDR2 SMNVEV, per germline (reference sequence). The CDR3 bases are TGTGCCAGCAGTGCGACAGGGATGAAGCAGTTCTTC. Protein: CASSATGMKQFF.

This clone turned up a few times. V usage is TRBV10-2 and J usage is TRBJ2-7, with 11 nucleotides matching TRBD1. V lost 3 bases to trimming and J lost 3 bases; unmatched junction nucleotides: 13. CDR3 length equals 18 residues. The germline CDR1 and CDR2 sequences are WSHSY and SAAADI. The CDR3 loop is CASSDLYLDRGRLYEQYF. The CDR3 DNA reads TGCGCCAGCAGTGACCTTTATTTGGACAGGGGGCGTCTCTACGAGCAGTACTTC.